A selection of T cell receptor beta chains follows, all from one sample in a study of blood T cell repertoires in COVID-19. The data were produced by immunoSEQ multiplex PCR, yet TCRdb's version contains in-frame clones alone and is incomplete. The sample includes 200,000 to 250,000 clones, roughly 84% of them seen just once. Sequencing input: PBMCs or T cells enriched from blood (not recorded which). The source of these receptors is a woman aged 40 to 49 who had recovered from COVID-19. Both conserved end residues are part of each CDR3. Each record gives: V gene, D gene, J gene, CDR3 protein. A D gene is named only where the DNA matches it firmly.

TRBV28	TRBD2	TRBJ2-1	CASSSPGLAGDNEQFF
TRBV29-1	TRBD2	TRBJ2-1	CSVEVWTSGSGNEQFF
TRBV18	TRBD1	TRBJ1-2	CASSPTEDRGYGYTF
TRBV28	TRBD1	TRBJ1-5	CASSKGTGHQPQHF
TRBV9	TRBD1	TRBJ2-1	CASSALGTASTYNEQFF
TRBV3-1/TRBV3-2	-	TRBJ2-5	CASSQEGGSWETQYF
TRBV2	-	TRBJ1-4	CASSPESTNEKLFF
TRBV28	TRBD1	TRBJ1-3	CASSPPPGQVGNTIYF
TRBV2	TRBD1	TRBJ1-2	CASSERTGNYGYTF
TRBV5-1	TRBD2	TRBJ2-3	CASSSRLAGSLADTQYF
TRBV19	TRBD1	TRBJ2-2	CASSPGTGRTGELFF
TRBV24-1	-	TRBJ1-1	CATRSTQGADTEAFF
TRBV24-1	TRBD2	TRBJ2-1	CATSDPTGGRYNEQFF
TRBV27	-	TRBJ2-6	CASSDNAGANVLTF
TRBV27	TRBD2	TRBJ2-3	CASSAGGRDTDTQYF
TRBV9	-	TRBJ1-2	CASSVDSNYGYTF
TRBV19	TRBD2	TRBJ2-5	CASRLSGGETQYF
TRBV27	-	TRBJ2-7	CASSQSSGVDEQYF
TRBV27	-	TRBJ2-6	CASSPWAANVLTF
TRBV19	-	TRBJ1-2	CASTAVTRGFYGYTF
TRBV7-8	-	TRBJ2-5	CASSPLMSSGQETQYF
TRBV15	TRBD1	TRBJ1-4	CATSRQQGASNEKLFF
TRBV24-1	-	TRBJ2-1	CATSDPEEQFF
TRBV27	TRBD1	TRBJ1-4	CASSPLVGTGVEKLFF
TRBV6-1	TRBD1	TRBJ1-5	CASSDGQGGQPQHF
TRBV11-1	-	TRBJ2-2	CASSSFGGNTGELFF
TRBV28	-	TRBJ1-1	CASSQRQNTEAFF
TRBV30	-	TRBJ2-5	CAWRAGVVETQYF
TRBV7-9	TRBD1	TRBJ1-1	CASRRTGGHTEAFF
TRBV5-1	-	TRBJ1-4	CASSLVGGPNEKLFF
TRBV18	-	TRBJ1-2	CASSPPGLRAYGYTF
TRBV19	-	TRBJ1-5	CASSEQGNQPQHF
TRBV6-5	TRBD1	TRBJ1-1	CASSYSRDRKNTEAFF
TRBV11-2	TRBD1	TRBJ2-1	CASSSPSHGQGARNEQFF
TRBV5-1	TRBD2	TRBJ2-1	CASRTLSSGDNEQFF
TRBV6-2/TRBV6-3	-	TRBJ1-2	CASSYLGAGWGYTF
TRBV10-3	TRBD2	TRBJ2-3	CAISETSGTDTQYF
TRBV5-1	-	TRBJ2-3	CASSIREGRTDTQYF
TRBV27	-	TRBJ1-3	CASSRIPFDGNTIYF
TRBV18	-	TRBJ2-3	CASSPSQTSRDTQYF
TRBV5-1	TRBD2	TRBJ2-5	CASSFGRTTSGGETQYF
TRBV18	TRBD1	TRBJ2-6	CASSPPTGPGANVLTF
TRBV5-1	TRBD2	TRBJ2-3	CASSLTSGGTDTQYF
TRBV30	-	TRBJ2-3	CAWRKNGITDTQYF
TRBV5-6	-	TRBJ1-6	CASSLEQGTAPLHF
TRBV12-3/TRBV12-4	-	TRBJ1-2	CASTQGRYYGYTF
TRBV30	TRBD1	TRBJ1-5	CAGTGGLGQPQHF
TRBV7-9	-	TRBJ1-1	CASSVRGRNTEAFF
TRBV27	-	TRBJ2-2	CASSLRLALSTGELFF
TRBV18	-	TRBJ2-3	CASSNPGLTTDTQYF
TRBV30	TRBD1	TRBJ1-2	CAWKPTGGITYGYTF
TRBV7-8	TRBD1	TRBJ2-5	CASSPRQGQETQYF
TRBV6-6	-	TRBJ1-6	CASSYGGGRNSPLHF
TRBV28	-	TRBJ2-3	CASYPRGEADTQYF
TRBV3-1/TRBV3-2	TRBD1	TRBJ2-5	CASSRGGGQGEETQYF
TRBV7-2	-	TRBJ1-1	CASSLVQYTEAFF